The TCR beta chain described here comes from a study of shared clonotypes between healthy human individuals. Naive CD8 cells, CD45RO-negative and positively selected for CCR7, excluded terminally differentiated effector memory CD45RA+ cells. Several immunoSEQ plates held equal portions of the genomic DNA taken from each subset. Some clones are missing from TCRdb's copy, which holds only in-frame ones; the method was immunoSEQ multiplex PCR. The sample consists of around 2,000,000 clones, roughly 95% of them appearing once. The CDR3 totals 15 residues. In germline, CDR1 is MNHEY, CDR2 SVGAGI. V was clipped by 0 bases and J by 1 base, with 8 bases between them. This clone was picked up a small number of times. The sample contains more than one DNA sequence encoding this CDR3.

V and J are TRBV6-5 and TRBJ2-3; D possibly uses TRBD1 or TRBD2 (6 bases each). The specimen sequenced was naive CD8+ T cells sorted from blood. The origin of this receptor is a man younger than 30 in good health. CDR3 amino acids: CASSYSGGGTDTQYF. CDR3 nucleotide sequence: TGTGCCAGCAGTTACTCGGGGGGCGGCACAGATACGCAGTATTTT.